The 3 T cell receptor beta chains in this list originate from one sample, sequenced in a study of blood T cell repertoires in COVID-19. The method was immunoSEQ multiplex PCR; TCRdb's version includes in-frame clones alone and lacks a portion of them. Seen here are 100,000 to 150,000 clones, approximately 89% observed once, and the top ten hold 3.6%. Specimen: peripheral blood. These TCRs come from a woman aged 55 to 70 with acute or convalescent COVID-19.

The chain is built from TRBV29-1 and TRBJ2-1; 7 bases fit TRBD2. Germline V lookup: CDR1 SQVTM, CDR2 ANQGSEA. Unmatched junction bases numbered 13, after V lost 7 bases and J lost 7 bases. This CDR3 region has 14 residues. CDR3 in amino acids: CSGDASGMRNEQFF. In DNA form, the CDR3 reads TGCAGCGGGGACGCCAGCGGGATGAGGAATGAGCAGTTCTTC.

The CDR3 here is CASSQDPGDIQYF. The CDR3 nucleotides read TGCGCCAGCAGCCAAGATCCCGGGGACATTCAGTACTTC. The rearrangement joins TRBV4-1 to TRBJ2-4; maybe TRBD2 (5 bases). The CDR3 has 13 residues. V was cut by 0 bases and J by 8 bases, with 8 bases left in between. Germline-derived CDR1 and CDR2 are MGHRA and YSYEKL.

The CDR3 region is CASSLPGQGGLNYTF. The DNA for the CDR3 is TGTGCCAGCAGCCTACCGGGACAGGGAGGTCTGAACTACACCTTC. The J gene is TRBJ1-2, the V gene TRBV5-4; 9 positions match TRBD1. CDR3 length: 15 residues. After removal of 4 bases from V and 10 bases from J, the junction contained 14 bases not matched to a gene. Germline-derived CDR1 and CDR2 are SGHNT and YYREEE (reference sequence).